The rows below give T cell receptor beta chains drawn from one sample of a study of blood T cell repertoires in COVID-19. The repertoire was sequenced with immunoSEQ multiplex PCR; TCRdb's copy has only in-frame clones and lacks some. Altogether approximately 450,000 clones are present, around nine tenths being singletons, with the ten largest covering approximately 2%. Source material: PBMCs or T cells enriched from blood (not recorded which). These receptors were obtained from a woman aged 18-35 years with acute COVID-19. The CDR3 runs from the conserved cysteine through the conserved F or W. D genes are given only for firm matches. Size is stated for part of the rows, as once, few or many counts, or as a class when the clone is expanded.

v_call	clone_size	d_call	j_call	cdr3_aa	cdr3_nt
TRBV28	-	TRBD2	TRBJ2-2	CASSLAASGSTGELFF	TGTGCCAGCAGCCTGGCGGCAAGCGGGAGTACCGGGGAGCTGTTTTTT
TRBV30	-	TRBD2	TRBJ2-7	CAWSVAGGPYEQYF	TGTGCCTGGAGTGTAGCGGGAGGGCCCTACGAGCAGTACTTC
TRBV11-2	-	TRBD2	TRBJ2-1	CASSWGLAGENHEQFF	TGTGCCAGCAGCTGGGGACTAGCGGGAGAAAATCATGAGCAGTTCTTC
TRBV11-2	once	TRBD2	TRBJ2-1	CASSSIAGGPGEQFF	TGTGCCAGCAGCTCAATAGCGGGGGGGCCGGGTGAGCAGTTCTTC
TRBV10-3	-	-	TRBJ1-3	CAISPGTPGNTIYF	TGTGCCATCAGTCCTGGGACTCCTGGAAACACCATATATTTT
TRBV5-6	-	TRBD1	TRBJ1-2	CASSWGQVLNGYTF	TGTGCCAGCAGCTGGGGACAGGTATTGAATGGCTACACCTTC
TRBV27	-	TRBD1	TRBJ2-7	CARKGTAAYEQYF	TGTGCCAGGAAAGGGACAGCGGCCTACGAGCAGTACTTC
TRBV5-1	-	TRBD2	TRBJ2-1	CASSRTSGEYNEQFF	TGCGCCAGCAGCCGAACTAGCGGGGAGTACAATGAGCAGTTCTTC
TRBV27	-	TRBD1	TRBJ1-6	CASQSSGTGDSPLHF	TGTGCCAGTCAAAGTTCCGGGACAGGGGATTCACCCCTCCACTTT
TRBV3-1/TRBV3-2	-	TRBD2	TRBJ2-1	CASSDRVAGDNNEQFF	TGTGCCAGCAGCGACCGCGTAGCGGGAGATAACAATGAGCAGTTCTTC
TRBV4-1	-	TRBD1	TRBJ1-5	CASSQEGQGRGQPQHF	TGCGCCAGCAGCCAAGAGGGACAGGGAAGAGGGCAGCCCCAGCATTTT
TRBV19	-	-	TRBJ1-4	CASSIYRPRSNEKLFF	TGTGCCAGTAGTATATATCGGCCGAGGTCTAATGAAAAACTGTTTTTT
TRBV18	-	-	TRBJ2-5	CASSPREQETQYF	TGTGCCAGCTCACCGCGAGAACAAGAGACCCAGTACTTC
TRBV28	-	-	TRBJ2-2	CASERDAGELFF	TGTGCCAGCGAGAGGGATGCCGGGGAGCTGTTTTTT
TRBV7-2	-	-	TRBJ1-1	CASSLLFSQRNVNTEAFF	TGTGCCAGCAGCTTATTATTTAGTCAGCGAAATGTGAACACTGAAGCTTTCTTT
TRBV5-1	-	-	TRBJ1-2	CASSLKLDTPNGYTF	TGCGCCAGCAGCTTGAAGCTCGACACCCCGAATGGCTACACCTTC
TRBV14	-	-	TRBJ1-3	CASSRSGRELSGNTIYF	TGTGCCAGCAGCCGAAGCGGGAGAGAACTCTCTGGAAACACCATATATTTT
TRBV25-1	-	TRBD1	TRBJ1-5	CASSEGTASNQPQHF	TGTGCCAGCAGTGAAGGGACAGCTAGCAATCAGCCCCAGCATTTT
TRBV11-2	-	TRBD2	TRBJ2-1	CASSLLAGGGYNEQFF	TGTGCCAGCAGCCTCTTAGCGGGAGGGGGGTACAATGAGCAGTTCTTC
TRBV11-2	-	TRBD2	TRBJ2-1	CASSPGLAGGYNEQFF	TGTGCCAGCAGCCCCGGACTAGCGGGAGGATACAATGAGCAGTTCTTC
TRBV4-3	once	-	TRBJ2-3	CASSQDPGSVTDTQYF	TGCGCCAGCAGCCAAGATCCAGGGTCAGTCACAGATACGCAGTATTTT
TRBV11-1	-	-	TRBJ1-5	CASSLLRGSNQPQHF	TGTGCCAGCAGCCTTCTACGAGGTAGCAATCAGCCCCAGCATTTT
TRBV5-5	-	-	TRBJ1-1	CASSLVRGPGNTEAFF	TGTGCCAGCAGCTTGGTCCGGGGTCCGGGGAACACTGAAGCTTTCTTT
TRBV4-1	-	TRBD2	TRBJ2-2	CASSLGGGPTATGELFF	TGCGCCAGCAGCCTCGGGGGGGGACCCACCGCCACCGGGGAGCTGTTTTTT
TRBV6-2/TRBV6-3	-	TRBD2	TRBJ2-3	CASSPAGGIADTQYF	TGTGCCAGCAGTCCAGCGGGGGGCATCGCAGATACGCAGTATTTT
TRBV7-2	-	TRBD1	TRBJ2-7	CASSKGQDYSYEQYF	TGTGCCAGCAGTAAGGGACAGGACTACTCCTACGAGCAGTACTTC
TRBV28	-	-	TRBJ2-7	CASSLSPRGTYEQYF	TGTGCCAGCAGTTTATCCCCGAGGGGGACCTACGAGCAGTACTTC
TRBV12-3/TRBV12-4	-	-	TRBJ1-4	CASSPGYEKLFF	TGTGCCAGCAGTCCGGGGTATGAAAAACTGTTTTTT
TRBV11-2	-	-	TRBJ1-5	CASSSGGQKPQHF	TGTGCCAGCAGCTCAGGTGGACAGAAGCCCCAGCATTTT
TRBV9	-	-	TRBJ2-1	CASSAGGIGNEQFF	TGTGCCAGCAGCGCGGGCGGGATTGGCAATGAGCAGTTCTTC
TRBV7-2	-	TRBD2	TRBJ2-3	CASNPLAGAGDTQYF	TGTGCCAGCAACCCTCTAGCGGGAGCGGGAGATACGCAGTATTTT
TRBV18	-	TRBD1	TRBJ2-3	CASSGISTGGTDTQYF	TGTGCCAGCTCGGGCATTTCCACAGGGGGCACAGATACGCAGTATTTT
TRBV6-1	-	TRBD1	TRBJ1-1	CASSERDRGLAFF	TGTGCCAGCAGTGAAAGGGACAGGGGGCTTGCTTTCTTT
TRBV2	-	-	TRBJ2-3	CASSLDRLSDTDTQYF	TGTGCCAGCAGTCTAGACCGACTCTCTGACACAGATACGCAGTATTTT
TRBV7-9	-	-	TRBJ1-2	CASSLGGRGKGYTF	TGTGCCAGCAGCTTGGGGGGGCGAGGAAAAGGCTACACCTTC
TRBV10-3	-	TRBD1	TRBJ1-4	CAISESGSGTANEKLFF	TGTGCCATCAGTGAGAGCGGGTCTGGGACAGCTAATGAAAAACTGTTTTTT
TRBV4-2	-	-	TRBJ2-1	CASSLTRRNEQFF	TGTGCCAGCAGCCTAACTAGGAGGAATGAGCAGTTCTTC
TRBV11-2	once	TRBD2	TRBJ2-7	CASSLAGGDYEQYF	TGTGCCAGCAGCTTAGCGGGAGGGGACTACGAGCAGTACTTC
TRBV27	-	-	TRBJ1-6	CASSLTGSSYNSPLHF	TGTGCCAGCAGTCTGACAGGAAGCTCCTATAATTCACCCCTCCACTTT
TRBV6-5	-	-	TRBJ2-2	CASLGAGSSTGELFF	TGTGCCAGCTTGGGGGCAGGGTCGAGCACCGGGGAGCTGTTTTTT
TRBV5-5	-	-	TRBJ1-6	CASGPNYNSPLHF	TGTGCCAGCGGGCCGAACTATAATTCACCCCTCCACTTT
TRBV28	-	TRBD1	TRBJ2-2	CASSPRTGGDPGELFF	TGTGCCAGCAGTCCCCGGACAGGGGGCGATCCCGGGGAGCTGTTTTTT
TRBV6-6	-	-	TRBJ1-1	CASSYSIHIRGVEAFF	TGTGCCAGCAGTTACTCGATACATATTCGGGGAGTTGAAGCTTTCTTT
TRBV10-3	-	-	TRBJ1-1	CAISESRGSTDLDTEAFF	TGTGCCATCAGTGAGAGTAGGGGCTCGACGGATTTGGACACTGAAGCTTTCTTT
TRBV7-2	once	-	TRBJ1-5	CASSPYGTLNQPQHF	TGTGCCAGCAGCCCTTATGGGACACTCAATCAGCCCCAGCATTTT
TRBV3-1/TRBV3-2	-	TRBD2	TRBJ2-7	CASSQTSGYYEQYF	TGTGCCAGCAGCCAAACTAGCGGATACTACGAGCAGTACTTC
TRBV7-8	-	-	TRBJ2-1	CASSFRQVYNEQFF	TGTGCCAGCAGCTTCAGACAGGTCTACAATGAGCAGTTCTTC
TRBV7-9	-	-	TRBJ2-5	CASIAEADQETQYF	TGTGCCAGCATCGCAGAGGCGGACCAAGAGACCCAGTACTTC
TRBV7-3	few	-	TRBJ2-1	CASSSTTSHNEQFF	TGTGCCAGCAGCTCTACAACTAGTCACAATGAGCAGTTCTTC
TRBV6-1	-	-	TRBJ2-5	CASSEWQGEETQYF	TGTGCCAGCAGTGAATGGCAGGGTGAGGAGACCCAGTACTTC
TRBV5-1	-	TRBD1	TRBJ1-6	CASSPDRQDTSYNSPLHF	TGCGCCAGCAGCCCGGACAGGCAGGACACCTCCTATAATTCACCCCTCCACTTT
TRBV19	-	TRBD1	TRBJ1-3	CASTPTRQGSGNTIYF	TGTGCCAGTACCCCGACGAGACAGGGCTCTGGAAACACCATATATTTT
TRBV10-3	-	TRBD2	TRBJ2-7	CAIRPQLAGAYEQYF	TGTGCCATCAGGCCCCAGCTAGCGGGGGCCTACGAGCAGTACTTC
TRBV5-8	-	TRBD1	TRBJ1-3	CASSPGLRGPRGTIYF	TGTGCCAGCAGCCCCGGCTTGAGGGGGCCGCGGGGCACCATATATTTT
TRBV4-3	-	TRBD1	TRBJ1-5	CASSQDRAGGLQPQHF	TGCGCCAGCAGCCAAGATAGGGCAGGGGGCCTTCAGCCCCAGCATTTT
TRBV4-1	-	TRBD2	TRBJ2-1	CASSQDPSGVRSYDNEQFF	TGCGCCAGCAGCCAAGATCCTAGCGGGGTAAGGTCCTACGACAATGAGCAGTTCTTC